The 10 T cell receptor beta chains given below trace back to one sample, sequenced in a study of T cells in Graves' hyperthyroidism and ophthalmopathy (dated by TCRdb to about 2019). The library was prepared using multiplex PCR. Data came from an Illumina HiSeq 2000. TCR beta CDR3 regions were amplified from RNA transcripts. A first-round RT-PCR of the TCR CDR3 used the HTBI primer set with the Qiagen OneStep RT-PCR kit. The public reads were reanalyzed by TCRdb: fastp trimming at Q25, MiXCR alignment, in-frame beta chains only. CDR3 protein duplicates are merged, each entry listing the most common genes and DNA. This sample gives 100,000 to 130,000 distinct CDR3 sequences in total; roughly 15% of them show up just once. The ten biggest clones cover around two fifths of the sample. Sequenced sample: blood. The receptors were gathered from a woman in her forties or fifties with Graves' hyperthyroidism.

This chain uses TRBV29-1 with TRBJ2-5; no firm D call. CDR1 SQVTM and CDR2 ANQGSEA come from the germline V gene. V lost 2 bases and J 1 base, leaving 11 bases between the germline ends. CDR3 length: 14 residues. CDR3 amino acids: CSVEKSQIQETQYF. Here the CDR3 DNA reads TGCAGCGTTGAAAAGAGCCAGATCCAAGAGACCCAGTACTTC.

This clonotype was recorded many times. In DNA form, the CDR3 reads TGTGCCACCAGCAGAGCCAGAGGAAACACAGATACGCAGTATTTT. It encodes CATSRARGNTDTQYF. This chain connects TRBV15 to TRBJ2-3; D gene unclear. This CDR3 is 15 amino acids long. V gave up 1 base and J gave up 2 bases, with 10 bases separating them. The germline V gene encodes CDR1 LNHNV and CDR2 YYDKDF (reference sequence).

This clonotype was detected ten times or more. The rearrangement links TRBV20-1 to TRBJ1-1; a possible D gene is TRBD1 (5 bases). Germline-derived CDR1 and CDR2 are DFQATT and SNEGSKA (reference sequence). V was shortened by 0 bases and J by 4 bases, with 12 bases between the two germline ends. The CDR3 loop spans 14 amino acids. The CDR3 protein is CSARESPGSTEAFF. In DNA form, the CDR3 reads TGCAGTGCTAGAGAATCCCCAGGGAGCACTGAAGCTTTCTTT.

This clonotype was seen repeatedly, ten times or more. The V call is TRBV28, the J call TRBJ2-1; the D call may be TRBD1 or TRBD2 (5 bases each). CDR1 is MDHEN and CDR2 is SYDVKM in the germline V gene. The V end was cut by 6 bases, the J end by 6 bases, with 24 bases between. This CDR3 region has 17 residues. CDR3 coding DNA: TGTGCCAGCAGCGTTCTGAGTGGCAGGGCTGGGGGCAATGAGCAGTTCTTC. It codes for CASSVLSGRAGGNEQFF.

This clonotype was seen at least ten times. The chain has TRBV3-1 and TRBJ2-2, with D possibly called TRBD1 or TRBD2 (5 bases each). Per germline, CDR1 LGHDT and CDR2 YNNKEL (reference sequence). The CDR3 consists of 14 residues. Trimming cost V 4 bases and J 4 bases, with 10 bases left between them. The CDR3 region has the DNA TGTGCCAGCAGCCCTCGGGACCGCACCGGGGAGCTGTTTTTT. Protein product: CASSPRDRTGELFF.

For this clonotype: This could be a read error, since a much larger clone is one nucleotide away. The CDR3 region is CASSYSTGEALF. For the CDR3, the DNA is TGTGCCAGCAGTTACTCGACAGGCGAAGCTCTCTTT. V gene TRBV6-5 combines with J gene TRBJ1-1, with D maybe TRBD1 (6 bases). This CDR3 region has 12 residues. Germline CDR1 MNHEY, CDR2 SVGAGI.

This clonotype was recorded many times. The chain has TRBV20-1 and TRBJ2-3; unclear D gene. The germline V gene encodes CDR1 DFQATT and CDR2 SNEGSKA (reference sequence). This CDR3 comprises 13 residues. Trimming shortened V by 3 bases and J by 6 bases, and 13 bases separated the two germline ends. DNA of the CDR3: TGCAGTGCTAGCGTGGAAGGTGGGGATACGCAGTATTTT. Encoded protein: CSASVEGGDTQYF.

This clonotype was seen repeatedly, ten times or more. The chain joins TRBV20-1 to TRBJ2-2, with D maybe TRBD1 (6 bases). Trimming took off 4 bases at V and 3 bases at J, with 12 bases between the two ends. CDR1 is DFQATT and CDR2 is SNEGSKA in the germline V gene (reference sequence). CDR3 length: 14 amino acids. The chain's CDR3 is CSAKTGSDTGELFF. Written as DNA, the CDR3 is TGCAGTGCTAAAACAGGGAGTGACACCGGGGAGCTGTTTTTT.

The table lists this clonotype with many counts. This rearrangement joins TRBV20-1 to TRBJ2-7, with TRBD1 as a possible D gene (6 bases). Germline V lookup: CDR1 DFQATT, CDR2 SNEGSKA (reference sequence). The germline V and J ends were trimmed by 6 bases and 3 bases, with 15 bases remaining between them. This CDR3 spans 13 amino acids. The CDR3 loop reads CSAPRDTNYEQYF. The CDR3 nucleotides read TGCAGTGCCCCCCGGGACACCAACTACGAGCAGTACTTC.

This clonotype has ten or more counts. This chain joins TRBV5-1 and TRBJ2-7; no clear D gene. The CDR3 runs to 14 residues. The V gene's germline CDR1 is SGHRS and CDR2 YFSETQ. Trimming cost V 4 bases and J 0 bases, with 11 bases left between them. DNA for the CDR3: TGCGCCAGCAGCCAGTCGACCCCCTCCTACGAGCAGTACTTC. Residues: CASSQSTPSYEQYF.